These 27 T cell receptor beta chains were sequenced from one sample in a study of control samples from healthy donors and cancer patients. Sequencing used immunoSEQ multiplex PCR; TCRdb keeps in-frame clones, though not all of them. This table has some 130,000 clones, approximately 92% appearing once. The sequenced sample consisted of blood. The receptors were sampled from a young man in good health.

The CDR3 protein is CAWSAGTGGGMGSAFF. CDR3 DNA sequence: TGTGCCTGGAGTGCGGGGACAGGGGGAGGGATGGGTTCGGCGTTCTTC. V is TRBV30 and J is TRBJ2-1, with 11 bases that match TRBD1. V trimming: 1 base; J trimming: 15 bases; junction bases outside the gene matches: 17. Germline CDR1 reads GTSNPN; CDR2 reads SVGIG (reference sequence). The CDR3 covers 16 residues. The variable domain in full, completed from reference TRBV30 and TRBJ2-1, reads SQTIHQWPATLVQPVGSPLSLECTVEGTSNPNLYWYRQAAGRGLQLLFYSVGIGQISSEVPQNLSASRPQDRQFILSSKKLLLSDSGFYLCAWSAGTGGGMGSAFFGPGTRLTVL.

The V call is TRBV9, the J call TRBJ2-7, with TRBD1 as a possible D gene (5 bases). Trimming took off 0 bases at V and 2 bases at J, with 9 bases between the two ends. The CDR3 spans 14 residues. Germline assignment: CDR1 SGDLS and CDR2 YYNGEE. The CDR3 sequence: CASSVASGTYEQYF. For the CDR3, the DNA is TGTGCCAGCAGCGTAGCTTCAGGGACCTACGAGCAGTACTTC.

This chain links TRBV10-2 with TRBJ2-7; TRBD2 matches 10 bases. Germline V gene data show CDR1 as WSHSY and CDR2 as SAAADI. The CDR3 loop spans 15 amino acids. Losses at the gene ends were 7 bases for V and 7 bases for J; bases not matched to a gene: 13. The CDR3: CASTPWSGGAEEQYF. The CDR3 nucleotides are TGCGCCAGCACCCCCTGGAGCGGGGGGGCTGAGGAGCAGTACTTC.

This chain joins TRBV5-1 and TRBJ2-3; the match to TRBD2 covers 9 bases. The germline CDR1 and CDR2 sequences are SGHRS and YFSETQ. CDR3 size: 15 residues. The V segment lost 3 bases and the J segment 5 bases; nucleotides outside the gene matches: 7. This chain's CDR3 is CASSSRVAGVDTQYF. CDR3 DNA: TGCGCCAGCAGCTCCCGGGTAGCGGGGGTAGATACGCAGTATTTT.

The rearrangement links TRBV4-1 to TRBJ2-7; D is unresolved. This CDR3 is 16 amino acids long. Germline-derived CDR1 and CDR2 are MGHRA and YSYEKL. Trimming cost V 3 bases and J 3 bases, with 18 bases left between them. The CDR3 coding sequence is TGCGCCAGCAGCCAGGTTGGACGGACGCGCCACTACGAGCAGTACTTC. It encodes CASSQVGRTRHYEQYF.

The chain joins TRBV3-1 (or the pseudogene TRBV3-2) to TRBJ2-1; 12 nucleotides align to TRBD2. From germline, CDR1 is LGHDT and CDR2 YNNKEL (reference sequence). The CDR3 length is 15 residues. Trimming at V came to 1 base and at J to 9 bases, leaving 4 bases not matched to a gene. The CDR3, as DNA: TGTGCCAGCAGCCAAGGGCTAGCGGGGGGGGGTGAGCAGTTCTTC. Amino acid sequence: CASSQGLAGGGEQFF.

The V call is TRBV18, the J call TRBJ2-1; D possibly corresponds to TRBD2 (7 bases). The CDR3 has 16 residues. Germline CDR1 KGHSH, CDR2 LQKENI. The V and J ends lost 1 base and 5 bases respectively, with 15 bases between them. CDR3 sequence (DNA): TGTGCCAGCTCACCACGAGGCGGGGGCCTAGACAATGAGCAGTTCTTC. It encodes CASSPRGGGLDNEQFF.

This chain connects TRBV11-1 to TRBJ2-5; D is perhaps TRBD2 (5 bases). The CDR3 extends over 12 amino acids. V lost 2 bases and J 5 bases, leaving 6 bases between the germline ends. The germline CDR1 and CDR2 sequences are SGHAT and FQDESV (reference sequence). The CDR3 nucleotides read TGTGCCAGCAGCTTAACTAGGGAGACCCAGTACTTC. It translates to CASSLTRETQYF.

This chain uses TRBV19 with TRBJ1-5; perhaps TRBD1 as D (6 bases). In germline, CDR1 is LNHDA, CDR2 SQIVND (reference sequence). The CDR3 spans 13 residues. V was shortened by 9 bases and J by 7 bases, with 16 bases between the two germline ends. As DNA, the CDR3 is TGTGCCAGCCCGGAGGGGGAGGGCCAGCCCCAGCATTTT. Amino acids: CASPEGEGQPQHF.

The rearrangement joins TRBV30 to TRBJ1-2; D is undetermined. CDR3 length: 13 residues. Trimming removed 0 bases from V and 6 bases from J, with 11 bases in between. Germline CDR1 is GTSNPN and CDR2 is SVGIG (reference sequence). The CDR3 nucleotides are TGTGCCTGGAGTGTACTGAGGATGGATGGCTACACCTTC. Protein product: CAWSVLRMDGYTF.

This rearrangement joins TRBV4-1 to TRBJ1-4, with D possibly being TRBD1 (5 bases). The CDR3 is made up of 16 amino acids. Between the trimmed V and J ends, which lost 0 bases and 10 bases, there was a span of 18 bases. Germline CDR1 reads MGHRA; CDR2 reads YSYEKL. CDR3 sequence reads: CASSQDWDLIIGKLFF. The CDR3 coding sequence is TGCGCCAGCAGCCAAGACTGGGACCTGATAATCGGAAAACTGTTTTTT.

J is TRBJ2-7 and V is TRBV27; 11 positions agree with TRBD1. Germline CDR1 and CDR2: MNHEY and SMNVEV (reference sequence). This CDR3 region has 14 residues. V lost 7 bases, J lost 4 bases, and 6 bases stayed unmatched. Written as DNA, the CDR3 is TGTGCCAGCAAGACCGGACAGGGGGCTTACGAGCAGTACTTC. This translates into CASKTGQGAYEQYF.

The chain has TRBV4-2 and TRBJ2-7; the match to TRBD2 covers 15 bases. The CDR3 sequence is 18 residues long. V shed 4 bases, J shed 5 bases, and the junction held 12 bases outside the gene matches. Germline CDR1 is LGHNA and CDR2 is YNFKEQ. The CDR3 protein is CASSPGLAGGTSVDEQYF. The CDR3 DNA is TGTGCCAGCAGCCCCGGACTAGCGGGGGGGACTTCGGTTGACGAGCAGTACTTC.

This sequence joins TRBV6-5 and TRBJ2-2; possibly TRBD1 for D (6 bases). This CDR3 has 15 residues. CDR1 is MNHEY and CDR2 is SVGAGI in the germline V gene. The V end was cut by 2 bases, the J end by 10 bases, with 17 bases between. The CDR3 DNA reads TGTGCCAGCAGTTACGGGGACAAGGGGCGAGCGGAGCTGTTTTTT. Its translation: CASSYGDKGRAELFF.

The gene calls are TRBV4-2 and TRBJ1-1; D gene uncertain. CDR3 size: 13 residues. V shed 1 base and J shed 4 bases, with 7 bases lying between them. Germline CDR1 is LGHNA and CDR2 is YNFKEQ. The CDR3 nucleotides are TGTGCCAGCAGCCAAGGGGCGGGCACTGAAGCTTTCTTT. Encoded protein: CASSQGAGTEAFF.

The J gene is TRBJ2-1, the V gene TRBV7-2; 7 positions match TRBD2. The CDR3 sequence is 14 residues long. Germline trimming cut 8 bases from V and 0 bases from J; bases unmatched to any gene: 4. CDR1 and CDR2 (germline): SGHTA, FQGNSA. This CDR3 is CASRRGGSYNEQFF. CDR3 bases: TGTGCCAGCCGTCGCGGGGGCTCCTACAATGAGCAGTTCTTC. Together with reference TRBV7-2 and TRBJ2-1, the CDR3 gives the full variable domain: GAGVSQSPSNKVTEKGKDVELRCDPISGHTALYWYRQSLGQGLEFLIYFQGNSAPDKSGLPSDRFSAERTGGSVSTLTIQRTQQEDSAVYLCASRRGGSYNEQFFGPGTRLTVL.

The chain is built from TRBV7-2 and TRBJ2-5; weak D call: TRBD1 (6 bases). The V gene lost 5 bases and the J gene lost 2 bases, with 12 bases spanning the gap. CDR1 is SGHTA, CDR2 FQGNSA, per germline. CDR3 size: 14 residues. The CDR3 loop is CASSGNDRQETQYF. The DNA for the CDR3 is TGTGCCAGCAGCGGAAATGACAGGCAAGAGACCCAGTACTTC.

This chain uses TRBV19 with TRBJ2-2; D unclear. This CDR3 has 13 amino acids. V gave up 4 bases and J gave up 4 bases, with 7 bases separating them. Germline V gene sequence: CDR1 LNHDA, CDR2 SQIVND (reference sequence). The CDR3 bases are TGTGCCAGTAGTAGGGTGAGCACCGGGGAGCTGTTTTTT. Encoded protein: CASSRVSTGELFF.

The chain couples TRBV4-2 to TRBJ2-7, with 13 bases aligning to TRBD2. CDR1 is LGHNA and CDR2 is YNFKEQ in the germline V gene. The CDR3 covers 17 residues. Trimming removed 2 bases from V and 3 bases from J; junction bases left unmatched: 7. The CDR3 region has the DNA TGTGCCAGCAGCCAACATTCGACTAGCGGGGGGTTCTACGAGCAGTACTTC. It specifies CASSQHSTSGGFYEQYF.

The rearrangement uses TRBV5-4 and TRBJ1-4, with no clear D. The V gene lost 4 bases and the J gene lost 6 bases, with 13 bases spanning the gap. CDR3 length: 14 residues. CDR1 and CDR2 from the germline V gene are SGHNT and YYREEE (reference sequence). The CDR3: CASSRRGGDEKLFF. As DNA, the CDR3 is TGTGCCAGCAGCCGGAGAGGAGGTGATGAAAAACTGTTTTTT.

This chain connects TRBV2 to TRBJ2-3; 11 bases fit TRBD2. This CDR3 is built from 15 residues. V lost 4 bases, J lost 1 base, and 1 base stayed unmatched. CDR1 is SNHLY and CDR2 is FYNNEI in the germline V gene. The CDR3 nucleotides read TGTGCCAGCAGTGGACTAGCGGGGCGCACAGATACGCAGTATTTT. Protein product: CASSGLAGRTDTQYF. Together with reference TRBV2 and TRBJ2-3, the CDR3 gives the full variable domain: EPEVTQTPSHQVTQMGQEVILRCVPISNHLYFYWYRQILGQKVEFLVSFYNNEISEKSEIFDDQFSVERPDGSNFTLKIRSTKLEDSAMYFCASSGLAGRTDTQYFGPGTRLTVL.

In nucleotides, the CDR3 is TGTGCCAGCTCACCACCCAGGGACTCACCCCTCCACTTT. Encoded protein: CASSPPRDSPLHF. The genes are TRBV18 and TRBJ1-6, with a weak D call TRBD1 (5 bases). CDR1 and CDR2 (germline): KGHSH, LQKENI. The CDR3 length is 13 residues. V was clipped by 0 bases and J by 10 bases, with 7 bases between them. Supplemented by reference TRBV18 and TRBJ1-6, the full variable domain reads NAGVMQNPRHLVRRRGQEARLRCSPMKGHSHVYWYRQLPEEGLKFMVYLQKENIIDESGMPKERFSAEFPKEGPSILRIQQVVRGDSAAYFCASSPPRDSPLHFGNGTRLTVT.

The V gene is TRBV5-1, the J gene TRBJ1-2; maybe TRBD1 (5 bases). Germline values: CDR1 SGHRS, CDR2 YFSETQ. The V and J ends lost 0 bases and 2 bases respectively, with 14 bases between them. This CDR3 contains 16 residues. CDR3 protein: CASSLGPGAKNYGYTF. DNA for the CDR3: TGCGCCAGCAGCTTGGGGCCCGGGGCGAAGAACTATGGCTACACCTTC.

The chain employs TRBV6-6 and TRBJ2-2, with 7 nucleotides matching TRBD1. V was pared by 5 bases and J by 4 bases, with 13 bases of the junction left unmatched. The CDR3 is 17 amino acids. Germline CDR1 reads MNHNY; CDR2 reads SVGAGI (reference sequence). CDR3 protein: CASSRHRQGSRTGELFF. The DNA for the CDR3 is TGTGCCAGCAGTCGCCATAGACAGGGAAGTCGCACCGGGGAGCTGTTTTTT.

CDR3 region: CSVDRVNTIYF. The CDR3 DNA sequence: TGCAGTGTCGACAGGGTAAACACCATATATTTT. J is TRBJ1-3 and V is TRBV20-1, with 7 bases matching TRBD1. The germline gives CDR1 DFQATT, CDR2 SNEGSKA (reference sequence). The CDR3 extends over 11 amino acids. V trimming: 7 bases; J trimming: 6 bases; junction bases outside the gene matches: 3.

The chain employs TRBV2 and TRBJ2-7, with 9 bases aligning to TRBD1. Germline V lookup: CDR1 SNHLY, CDR2 FYNNEI. CDR3 length equals 15 residues. J gave up 3 bases and V 8 bases, and 11 bases lay outside the gene matches. The CDR3 spells CASGDRDRAGYEQYF. In nucleotides, the CDR3 is TGTGCCAGCGGAGACCGGGACAGGGCGGGCTACGAGCAGTACTTC.

The chain recombines TRBV30 with TRBJ2-5; D uncertain. This CDR3 has 14 residues. The V gene lost 8 bases and the J gene lost 5 bases, with 21 bases spanning the gap. Germline loops: CDR1 GTSNPN, CDR2 SVGIG (reference sequence). As DNA, the CDR3 is TGTGCCCTACGACCCCCCTGGCGTAGGGAGACCCAGTACTTC. Protein sequence: CALRPPWRRETQYF.